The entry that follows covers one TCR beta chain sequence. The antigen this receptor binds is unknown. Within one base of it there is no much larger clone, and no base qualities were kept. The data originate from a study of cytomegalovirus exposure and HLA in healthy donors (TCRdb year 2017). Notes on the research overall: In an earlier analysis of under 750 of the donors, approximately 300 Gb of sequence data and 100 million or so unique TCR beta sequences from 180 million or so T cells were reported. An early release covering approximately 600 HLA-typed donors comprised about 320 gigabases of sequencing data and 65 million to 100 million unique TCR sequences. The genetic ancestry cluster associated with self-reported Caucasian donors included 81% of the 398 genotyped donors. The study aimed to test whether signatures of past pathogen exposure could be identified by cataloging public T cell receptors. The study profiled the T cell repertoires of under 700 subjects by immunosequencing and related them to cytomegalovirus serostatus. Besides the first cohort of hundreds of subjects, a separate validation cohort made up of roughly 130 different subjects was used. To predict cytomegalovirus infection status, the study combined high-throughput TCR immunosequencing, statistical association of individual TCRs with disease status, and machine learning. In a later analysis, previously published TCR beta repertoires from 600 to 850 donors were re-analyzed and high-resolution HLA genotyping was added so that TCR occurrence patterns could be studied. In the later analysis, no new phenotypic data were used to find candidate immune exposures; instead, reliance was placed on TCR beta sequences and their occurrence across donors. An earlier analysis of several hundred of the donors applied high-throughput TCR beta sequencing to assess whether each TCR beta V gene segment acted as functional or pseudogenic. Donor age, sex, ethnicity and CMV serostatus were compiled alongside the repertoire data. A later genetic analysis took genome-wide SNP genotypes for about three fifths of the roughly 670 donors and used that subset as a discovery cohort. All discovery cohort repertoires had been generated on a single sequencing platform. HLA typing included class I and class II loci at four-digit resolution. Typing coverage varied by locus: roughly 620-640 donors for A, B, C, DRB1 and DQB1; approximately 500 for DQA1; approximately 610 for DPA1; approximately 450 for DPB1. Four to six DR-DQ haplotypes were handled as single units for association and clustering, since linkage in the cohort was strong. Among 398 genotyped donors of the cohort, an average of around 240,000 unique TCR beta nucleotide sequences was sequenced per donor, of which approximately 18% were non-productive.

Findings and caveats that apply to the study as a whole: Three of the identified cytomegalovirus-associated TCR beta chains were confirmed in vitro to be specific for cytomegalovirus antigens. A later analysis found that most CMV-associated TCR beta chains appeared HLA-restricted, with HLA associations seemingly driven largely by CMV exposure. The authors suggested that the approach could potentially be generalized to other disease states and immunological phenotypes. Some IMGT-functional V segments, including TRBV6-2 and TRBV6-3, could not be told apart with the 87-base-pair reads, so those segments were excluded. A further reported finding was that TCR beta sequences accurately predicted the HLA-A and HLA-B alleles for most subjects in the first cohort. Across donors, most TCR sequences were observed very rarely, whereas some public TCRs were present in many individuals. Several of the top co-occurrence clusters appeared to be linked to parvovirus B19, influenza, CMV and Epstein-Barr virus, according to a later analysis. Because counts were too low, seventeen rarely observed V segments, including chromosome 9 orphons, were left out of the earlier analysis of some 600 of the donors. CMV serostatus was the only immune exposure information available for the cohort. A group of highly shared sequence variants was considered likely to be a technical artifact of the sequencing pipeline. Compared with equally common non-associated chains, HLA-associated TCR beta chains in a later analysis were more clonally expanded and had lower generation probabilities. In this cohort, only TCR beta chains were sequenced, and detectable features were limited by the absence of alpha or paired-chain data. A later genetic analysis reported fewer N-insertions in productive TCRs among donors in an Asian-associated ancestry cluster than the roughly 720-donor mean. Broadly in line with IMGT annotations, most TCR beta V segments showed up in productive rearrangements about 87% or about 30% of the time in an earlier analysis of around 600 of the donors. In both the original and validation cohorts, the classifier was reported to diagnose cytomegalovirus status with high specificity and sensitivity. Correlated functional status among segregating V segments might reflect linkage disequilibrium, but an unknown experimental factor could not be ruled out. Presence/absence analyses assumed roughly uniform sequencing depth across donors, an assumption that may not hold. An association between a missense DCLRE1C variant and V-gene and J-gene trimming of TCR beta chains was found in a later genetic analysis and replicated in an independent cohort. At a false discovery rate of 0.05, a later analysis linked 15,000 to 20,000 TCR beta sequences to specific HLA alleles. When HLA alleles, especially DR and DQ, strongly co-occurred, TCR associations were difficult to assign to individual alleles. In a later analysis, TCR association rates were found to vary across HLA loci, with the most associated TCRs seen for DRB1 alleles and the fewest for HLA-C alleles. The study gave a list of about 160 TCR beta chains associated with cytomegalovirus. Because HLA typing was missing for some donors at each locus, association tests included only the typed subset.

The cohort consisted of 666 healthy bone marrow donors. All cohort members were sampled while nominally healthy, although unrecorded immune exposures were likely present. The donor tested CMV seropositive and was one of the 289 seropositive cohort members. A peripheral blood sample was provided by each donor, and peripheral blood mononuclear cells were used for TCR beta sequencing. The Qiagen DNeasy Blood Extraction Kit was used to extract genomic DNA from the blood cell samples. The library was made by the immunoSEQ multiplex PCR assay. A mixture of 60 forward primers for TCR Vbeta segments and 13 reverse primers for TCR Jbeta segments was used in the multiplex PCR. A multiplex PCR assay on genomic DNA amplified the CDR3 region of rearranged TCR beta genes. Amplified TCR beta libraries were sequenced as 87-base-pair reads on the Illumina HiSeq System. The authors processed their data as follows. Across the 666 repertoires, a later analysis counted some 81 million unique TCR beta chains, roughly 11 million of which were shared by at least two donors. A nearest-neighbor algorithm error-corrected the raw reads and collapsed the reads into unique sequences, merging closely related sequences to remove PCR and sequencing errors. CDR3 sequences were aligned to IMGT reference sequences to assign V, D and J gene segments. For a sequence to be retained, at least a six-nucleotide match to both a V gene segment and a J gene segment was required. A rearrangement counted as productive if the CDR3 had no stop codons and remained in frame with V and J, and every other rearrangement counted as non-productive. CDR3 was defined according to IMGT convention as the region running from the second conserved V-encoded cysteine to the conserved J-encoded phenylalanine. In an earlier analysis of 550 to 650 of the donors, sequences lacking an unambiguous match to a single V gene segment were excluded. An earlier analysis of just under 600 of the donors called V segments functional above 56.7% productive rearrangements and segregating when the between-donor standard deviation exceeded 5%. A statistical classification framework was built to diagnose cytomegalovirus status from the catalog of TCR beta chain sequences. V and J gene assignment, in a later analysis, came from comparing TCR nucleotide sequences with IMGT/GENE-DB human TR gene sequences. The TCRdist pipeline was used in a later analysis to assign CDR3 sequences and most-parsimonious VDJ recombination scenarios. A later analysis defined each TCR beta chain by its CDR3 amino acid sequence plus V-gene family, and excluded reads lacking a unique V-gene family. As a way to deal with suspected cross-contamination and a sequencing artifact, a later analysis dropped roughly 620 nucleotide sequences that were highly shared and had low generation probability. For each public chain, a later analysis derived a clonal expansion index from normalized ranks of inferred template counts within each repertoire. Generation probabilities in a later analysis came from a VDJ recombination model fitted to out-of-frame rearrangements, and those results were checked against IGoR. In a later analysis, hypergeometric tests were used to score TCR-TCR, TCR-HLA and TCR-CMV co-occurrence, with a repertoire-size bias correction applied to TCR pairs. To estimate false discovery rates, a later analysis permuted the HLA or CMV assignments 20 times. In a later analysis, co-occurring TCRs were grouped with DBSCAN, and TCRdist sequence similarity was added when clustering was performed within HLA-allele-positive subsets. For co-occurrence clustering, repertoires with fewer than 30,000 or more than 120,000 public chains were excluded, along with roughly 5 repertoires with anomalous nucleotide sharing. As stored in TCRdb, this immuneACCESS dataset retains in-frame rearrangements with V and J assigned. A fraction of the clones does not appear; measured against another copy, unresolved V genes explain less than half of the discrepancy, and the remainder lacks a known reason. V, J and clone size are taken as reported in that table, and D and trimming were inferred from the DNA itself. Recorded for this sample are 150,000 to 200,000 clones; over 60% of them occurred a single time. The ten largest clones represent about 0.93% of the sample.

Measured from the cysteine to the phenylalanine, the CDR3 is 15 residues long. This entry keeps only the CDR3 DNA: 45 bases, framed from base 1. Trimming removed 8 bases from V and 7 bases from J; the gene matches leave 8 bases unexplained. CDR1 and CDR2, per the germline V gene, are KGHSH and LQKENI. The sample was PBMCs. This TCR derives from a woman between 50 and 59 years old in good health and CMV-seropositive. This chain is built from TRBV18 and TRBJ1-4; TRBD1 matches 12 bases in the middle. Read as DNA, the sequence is TGTGCCAGCACGGGACAGGGGGCCTACGGTGAAAAACTGTTTTTT. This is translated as CASTGQGAYGEKLFF.